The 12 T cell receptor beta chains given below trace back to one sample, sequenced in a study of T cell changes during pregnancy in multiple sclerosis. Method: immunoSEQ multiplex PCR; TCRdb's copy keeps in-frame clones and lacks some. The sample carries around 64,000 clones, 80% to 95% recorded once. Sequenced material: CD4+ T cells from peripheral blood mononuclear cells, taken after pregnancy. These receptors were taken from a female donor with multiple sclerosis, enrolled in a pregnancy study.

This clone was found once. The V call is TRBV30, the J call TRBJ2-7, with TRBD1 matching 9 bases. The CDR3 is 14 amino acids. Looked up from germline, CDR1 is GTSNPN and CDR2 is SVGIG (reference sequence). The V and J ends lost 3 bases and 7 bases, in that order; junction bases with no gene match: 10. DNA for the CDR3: TGTGCCTGGAGGACAGGGGGGTCCCCCCTGGAGCAGTACTTC. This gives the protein CAWRTGGSPLEQYF.

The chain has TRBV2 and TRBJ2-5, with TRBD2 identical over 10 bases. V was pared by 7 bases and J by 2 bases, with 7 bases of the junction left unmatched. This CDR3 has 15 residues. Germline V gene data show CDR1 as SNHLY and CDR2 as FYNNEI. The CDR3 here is CASKKSAGGQETQYF. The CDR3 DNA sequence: TGTGCCAGCAAAAAGTCAGCGGGGGGGCAAGAGACCCAGTACTTC.

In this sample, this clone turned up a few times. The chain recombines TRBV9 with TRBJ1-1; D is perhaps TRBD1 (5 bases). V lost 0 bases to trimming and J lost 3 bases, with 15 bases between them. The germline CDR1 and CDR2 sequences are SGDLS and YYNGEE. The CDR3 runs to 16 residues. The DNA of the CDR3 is TGTGCCAGCAGCGTAGCTGTGGGGCCTGGGGACACTGAAGCTTTCTTT. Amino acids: CASSVAVGPGDTEAFF.

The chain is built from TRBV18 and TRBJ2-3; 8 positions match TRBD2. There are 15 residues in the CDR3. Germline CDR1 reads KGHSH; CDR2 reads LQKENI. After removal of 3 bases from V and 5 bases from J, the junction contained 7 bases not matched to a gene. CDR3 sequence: CASSPKAGEGDTQYF. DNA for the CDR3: TGTGCCAGCTCACCGAAAGCGGGAGAGGGAGATACGCAGTATTTT. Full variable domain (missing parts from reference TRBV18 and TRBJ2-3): NAGVMQNPRHLVRRRGQEARLRCSPMKGHSHVYWYRQLPEEGLKFMVYLQKENIIDESGMPKERFSAEFPKEGPSILRIQQVVRGDSAAYFCASSPKAGEGDTQYFGPGTRLTVL.

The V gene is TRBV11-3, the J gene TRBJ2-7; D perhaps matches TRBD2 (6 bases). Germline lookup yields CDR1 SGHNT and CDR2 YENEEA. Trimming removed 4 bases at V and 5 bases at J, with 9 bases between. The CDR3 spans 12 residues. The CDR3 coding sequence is TGTGCCAGCAGCTCGGGACTGGACGAGCAGTACTTC. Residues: CASSSGLDEQYF.

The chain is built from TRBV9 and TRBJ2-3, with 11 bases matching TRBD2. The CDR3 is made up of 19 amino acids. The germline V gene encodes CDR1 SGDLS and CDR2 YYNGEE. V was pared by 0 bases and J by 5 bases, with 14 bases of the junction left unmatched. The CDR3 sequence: CASSVAVLVAGGPGDTQYF. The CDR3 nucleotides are TGTGCCAGCAGCGTAGCTGTGTTGGTAGCGGGAGGGCCGGGAGATACGCAGTATTTT.

The DNA of the CDR3 is TGTGCCAGCAGCTTCCAATTAGCGGGAGGGACCTACAATGAGCAGTTCTTC. It yields the protein CASSFQLAGGTYNEQFF. The chain joins TRBV13 to TRBJ2-1; TRBD2 agrees at 11 bases. V was pared by 3 bases and J by 2 bases, with 6 bases of the junction left unmatched. The CDR3 has 17 amino acids. In germline, CDR1 is PRHDT, CDR2 FYEKMQ (reference sequence).

The DNA of the CDR3 is TGTGCCAGCAGCTTTACTAGCGGGAACGACATTCAGTACTTC. Its protein product is CASSFTSGNDIQYF. The rearrangement joins TRBV28 to TRBJ2-4, with 10 bases lining up with TRBD2. Germline CDR1 is MDHEN and CDR2 is SYDVKM. V shed 6 bases and J 8 bases; nucleotides not matched to a gene: 7. The CDR3 has 14 amino acids.

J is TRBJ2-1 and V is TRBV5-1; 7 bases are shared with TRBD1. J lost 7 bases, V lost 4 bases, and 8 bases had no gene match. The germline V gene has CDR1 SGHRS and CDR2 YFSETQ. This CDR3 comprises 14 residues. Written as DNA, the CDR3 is TGCGCCAGCAGCGAGGGGGACAGCGCGAATGAGCAGTTCTTC. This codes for CASSEGDSANEQFF.

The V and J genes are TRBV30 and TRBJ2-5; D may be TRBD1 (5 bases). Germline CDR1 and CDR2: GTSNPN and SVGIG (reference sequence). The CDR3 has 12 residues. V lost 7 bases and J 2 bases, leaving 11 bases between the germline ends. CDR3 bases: TGTGCCTTCTCTGGACAACAAGAGACCCAGTACTTC. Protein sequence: CAFSGQQETQYF.

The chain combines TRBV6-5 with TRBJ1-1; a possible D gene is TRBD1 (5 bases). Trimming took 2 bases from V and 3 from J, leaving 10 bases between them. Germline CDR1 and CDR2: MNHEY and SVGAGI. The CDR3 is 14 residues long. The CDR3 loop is CASSYRQFDTEAFF. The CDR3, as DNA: TGTGCCAGCAGTTACCGACAGTTCGACACTGAAGCTTTCTTT.

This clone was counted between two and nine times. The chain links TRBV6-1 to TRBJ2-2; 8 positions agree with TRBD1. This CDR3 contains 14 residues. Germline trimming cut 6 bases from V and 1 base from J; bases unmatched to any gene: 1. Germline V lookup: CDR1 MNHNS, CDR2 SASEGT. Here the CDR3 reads CASRGQVNTGELFF. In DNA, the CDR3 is TGTGCCAGCAGGGGACAGGTGAACACCGGGGAGCTGTTTTTT.